This T cell receptor beta chain comes out of a study of cytomegalovirus exposure and HLA in healthy donors. Amplification used 60 Vbeta primers and 13 Jbeta primers. Method: immunoSEQ multiplex PCR; TCRdb's copy keeps in-frame clones and lacks some. The sample consists of 210,000 or so clones, around 87% of them appearing once. Germline CDR1 is SGDLS and CDR2 is YYNGEE. V lost 0 bases, J lost 5 bases, and 14 bases lay in between. The length of the CDR3 is 15 residues. Donors had nominal health at sampling but likely had unrecorded immune exposures. This sequence originates from a man aged 30 to 39 in good health and CMV-seronegative. Sequencing was done on a sample of PBMCs. This chain joins TRBV9 and TRBJ1-1, with D unresolved. Written as DNA, the CDR3 is TGTGCCAGCAGCGTAGACCCGGGAATTGAAACTGAAGCTTTCTTT. It is translated as CASSVDPGIETEAFF.